Below, one TCR beta chain is given with its context. Its antigen is not yet known. This record belongs to a study of cytomegalovirus exposure and HLA in healthy donors (dated by TCRdb to about 2017). Study-level background: An earlier analysis of approximately 640 of the donors reported about 290 Gb of sequence data and some 120 million unique TCR beta sequences from some 180 million T cells. About 280 gigabases of sequencing data and roughly 81 million unique TCR sequences made up an early release that covered some 640 HLA-typed donors. Of the 300 to 450 genotyped donors, more than 75% were placed in the genetic ancestry cluster associated with self-reported Caucasian donors. The study aimed to test whether cataloging public T cell receptors could reveal signatures of past pathogen exposure. The study used immunosequencing to profile the T cell repertoires of approximately 640 subjects and linked those repertoires to cytomegalovirus serostatus. A separate validation cohort of more than 100 different subjects was used in addition to the approximately 700-subject first cohort. The study combined high-throughput TCR immunosequencing, statistical association of individual TCRs with disease status, and machine learning to predict cytomegalovirus infection status. A later analysis re-examined previously published TCR beta repertoires from about 670 donors and added high-resolution HLA genotyping to investigate patterns of TCR occurrence. Rather than drawing on any new phenotypic data, the later analysis identified candidate immune exposures from TCR beta sequences and the way those sequences occurred across donors. An earlier analysis of 587 of the donors applied high-throughput TCR beta sequencing to assess whether each TCR beta V gene segment acted as functional or pseudogenic. Alongside the repertoire data, information on donor age, sex, ethnicity and CMV serostatus was compiled. A later genetic analysis took genome-wide SNP genotypes for about 65% of the 666 donors and used that subset as a discovery cohort. All discovery cohort repertoires had been generated on a single sequencing platform. Class I and class II HLA loci were covered by the typing at four-digit resolution. Typing coverage differed by locus: A, B, C, DRB1 and DQB1 were typed in roughly 620-640 donors, DQA1 in roughly 510, DPA1 in 600 to 610, and DPB1 in just under 490. Several DR-DQ haplotypes were handled as single units for association and clustering, since linkage in the cohort was strong. Among about 400 genotyped donors of the cohort, an average of about 220,000 unique TCR beta nucleotide sequences was sequenced per donor, of which about 18% were non-productive. Broad study findings and their caveats: The presence/absence analyses assumed that sequencing depth was roughly uniform across donors, and that assumption may not be true. Roughly 17 rarely observed V segments, including chromosome 9 orphons, were excluded from the earlier analysis of about 610 of the donors because counts were too low. Because HLA typing was missing for some donors at each locus, association tests included only the typed subset. It was suggested by the authors that the approach could potentially be generalized to other disease states and immunological phenotypes. Most TCR sequences were seen in very few donors, while some public TCRs were found in many individuals. A group of highly shared sequence variants was considered likely to be a technical artifact of the sequencing pipeline. Linkage disequilibrium might explain the correlated functional status among segregating V segments, but an unknown experimental factor could not be ruled out. The 87-base-pair reads could not distinguish some IMGT-functional V segments, including TRBV6-2 and TRBV6-3, so those segments were excluded. A later analysis found that TCR association rates varied across HLA loci, with DRB1 alleles showing the most associated TCRs and HLA-C alleles the fewest. A later analysis found that most CMV-associated TCR beta chains appeared HLA-restricted, with HLA associations seemingly driven largely by CMV exposure. A further reported finding was that TCR beta sequences accurately predicted the HLA-A and HLA-B alleles for most subjects in the first cohort. A few of the identified cytomegalovirus-associated TCR beta chains were confirmed in vitro to be specific for cytomegalovirus antigens. Several of the top co-occurrence clusters appeared to be linked to parvovirus B19, influenza, CMV and Epstein-Barr virus, according to a later analysis. In both the original and validation cohorts, the classifier was reported to diagnose cytomegalovirus status with high specificity and sensitivity. CMV serostatus was the only immune exposure information available for the cohort. The study listed approximately 150 TCR beta chains as associated with cytomegalovirus. In an earlier analysis of some 640 of the donors, most TCR beta V segments were observed in productive rearrangements about 90% or about 30% of the time, broadly matching IMGT annotations. At a false discovery rate of 0.05, a later analysis linked 16,951 TCR beta sequences to specific HLA alleles. In a later analysis, HLA-associated TCR beta chains were found to be more clonally expanded and to have lower generation probabilities than equally common non-associated chains. When HLA alleles, especially DR and DQ, strongly co-occurred, attributing TCR associations to individual alleles was difficult. In a later genetic analysis, fewer N-insertions in productive TCRs were reported among donors in an Asian-associated ancestry cluster than the roughly 640-donor mean. The cohort was sequenced for TCR beta chains only, and without alpha or paired-chain data the features that could be detected were limited. An association between a missense DCLRE1C variant and V-gene and J-gene trimming of TCR beta chains was found in a later genetic analysis and replicated in an independent cohort.

Receptors were amplified or captured by the immunoSEQ multiplex PCR assay. The multiplex PCR relied on a mix of 60 forward primers for TCR Vbeta segments and 13 reverse primers for TCR Jbeta segments. Amplification of the CDR3 region of rearranged TCR beta genes was performed with a multiplex PCR assay on genomic DNA. The Illumina HiSeq System was used to sequence the amplified TCR beta libraries as 87-base-pair reads. As for the original processing: A later analysis counted about 80 million unique TCR beta chains across the 600 to 850 repertoires, and roughly 10 million of these chains were shared by at least two donors. To remove PCR and sequencing errors, raw reads were error-corrected and collapsed into unique sequences using a nearest-neighbor algorithm that merged closely related sequences. To assign V, D and J gene segments, CDR3 sequences were aligned to IMGT reference sequences. For a sequence to be retained, a match of at least six nucleotides was required to both a V gene segment and a J gene segment. Rearrangements were called productive when the CDR3 lacked stop codons and stayed in frame with V and J; all others were non-productive. CDR3 was defined by IMGT convention, running from the second conserved V-encoded cysteine to the conserved J-encoded phenylalanine. Sequences without an unambiguous match to a single V gene segment were excluded from the earlier analysis of almost 600 of the donors. An earlier analysis of about 590 of the donors classified V segments as functional when productive rearrangements were above 56.7% and as segregating when the standard deviation between donors was above 5%. A statistical classification framework was built to diagnose cytomegalovirus status from the catalog of TCR beta chain sequences. A later analysis assigned V and J genes by comparing TCR nucleotide sequences with IMGT/GENE-DB human TR gene sequences. The TCRdist pipeline was used in a later analysis to assign CDR3 sequences and most-parsimonious VDJ recombination scenarios. A later analysis defined each TCR beta chain by its CDR3 amino acid sequence plus V-gene family, and excluded reads lacking a unique V-gene family. To address suspected cross-contamination and a sequencing artifact, a later analysis removed 592 highly shared, low-generation-probability nucleotide sequences. For each public chain, a later analysis derived a clonal expansion index from normalized ranks of inferred template counts within each repertoire. In a later analysis, generation probabilities were computed with a VDJ recombination model fitted to out-of-frame rearrangements, and the resulting probabilities were checked against IGoR. In a later analysis, TCR-TCR, TCR-HLA and TCR-CMV co-occurrence was scored with hypergeometric tests, and a repertoire-size bias correction was applied to TCR pairs. In a later analysis, false discovery rates were estimated by permuting HLA or CMV assignments 20 times. In a later analysis, co-occurring TCRs were grouped using DBSCAN, and TCRdist sequence similarity was added for clustering within HLA-allele-positive subsets. Co-occurrence clustering excluded repertoires with fewer than 30,000 or more than 120,000 public chains, plus five with anomalous nucleotide sharing. Entries here come from immuneACCESS through TCRdb and include only in-frame sequences with V and J called. Some clones fail to appear in such tables; in the studies checked, an unresolved V gene covers under half of the shortfall, and the cause of the remainder is unknown. V and J calls and clone size are those listed in that table; D and trimming were worked out from the DNA. This sample's table contains under 65,000 clones. The ten largest clones represent 3.6% of the sample.

From a lookup of the germline V gene, CDR1 and CDR2 are MDHEN and SYDVKM. The CDR3 holds 14 amino acids from the cysteine to the phenylalanine. Only CDR3 DNA remains: 42 bases, in frame from the first base. A distance of 15 bases separates the germline ends of V and J, which lose 6 bases and 3 bases respectively. The cohort consisted of approximately 690 healthy bone marrow donors. At the time of sampling, every cohort member was nominally healthy, though immune exposures that went unrecorded were likely present. The donor tested CMV seronegative and was one of the 352 seronegative cohort members. Each donor provided a peripheral blood sample, and peripheral blood mononuclear cells were used for TCR beta sequencing. The Qiagen DNeasy Blood Extraction Kit was used to extract genomic DNA from the blood cell samples.

Sequenced material: PBMCs. This sequence uses TRBV28 and TRBJ2-7; a tentative D match to TRBD2 spans 5 bases. This receptor was taken from a woman aged 18-29 years in good health and CMV-seronegative. For the CDR3, the sequence is CASSPGKGIYEQYF. The nucleotides read TGTGCCAGCAGCCCGGGAAAGGGCATCTACGAGCAGTACTTC.